The clone carrying this T cell receptor (beta chain) was observed a single time. Authors' processing steps: Amplification from reference gene primers served as the basis for estimated nucleated cell counts. TCRdb's copy holds only in-frame clones and misses some; the assay was immunoSEQ multiplex PCR. V, J and clone size derive from that table, while D and trimming were established from the DNA sequence. The data hold 95,000 to 150,000 clones, with approximately 85% observed a single time. The CDR3 is 19 residues long. Germline V gene lookup returns CDR1 LGHDT and CDR2 YNNKEL (reference sequence). Germline trimming cut 2 bases from V and 4 bases from J; bases unmatched to any gene: 13. This specimen comes from a study of blood T cell repertoires in COVID-19. At the level of the study: Spain, Italy and the United States supplied samples that represented acute and convalescent COVID-19. From T cells, B-cell-depleted T cells, or PBMCs came the material, which was cDNA or gDNA.

The receptor was derived from a woman of 80 years or more with COVID-19, enrolled during active disease. The sample comprised peripheral blood. V and J are TRBV3-1 (or the pseudogene TRBV3-2) and TRBJ2-3, with 12 bases lining up with TRBD2. CDR3 region: CASSQYIRLAGGPADTQYF. CDR3 coding DNA: TGTGCCAGCAGCCAATATATTCGGCTAGCGGGAGGGCCGGCAGATACGCAGTATTTT.